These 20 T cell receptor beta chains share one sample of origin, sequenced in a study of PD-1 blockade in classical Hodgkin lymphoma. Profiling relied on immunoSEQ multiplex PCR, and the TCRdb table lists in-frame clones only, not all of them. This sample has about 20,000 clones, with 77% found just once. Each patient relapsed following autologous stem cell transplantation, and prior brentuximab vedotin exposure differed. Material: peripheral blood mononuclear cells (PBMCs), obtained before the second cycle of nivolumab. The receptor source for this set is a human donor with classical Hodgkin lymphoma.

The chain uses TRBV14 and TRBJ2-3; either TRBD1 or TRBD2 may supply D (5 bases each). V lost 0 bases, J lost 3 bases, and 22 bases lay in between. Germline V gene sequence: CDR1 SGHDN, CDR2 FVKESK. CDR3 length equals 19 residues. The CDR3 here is CASSQESGPGRRWTDTQYF. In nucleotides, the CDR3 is TGTGCCAGCAGCCAAGAAAGTGGTCCAGGGCGGAGGTGGACAGATACGCAGTATTTT.

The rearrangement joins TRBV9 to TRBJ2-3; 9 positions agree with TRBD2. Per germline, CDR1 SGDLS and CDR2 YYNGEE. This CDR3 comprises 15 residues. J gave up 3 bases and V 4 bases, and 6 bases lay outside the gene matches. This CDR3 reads CASSPLAGRTDTQYF. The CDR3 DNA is TGTGCCAGCAGCCCCCTAGCGGGGAGGACAGATACGCAGTATTTT.

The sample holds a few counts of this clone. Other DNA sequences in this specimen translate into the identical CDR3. CDR3 sequence reads: CASSLGGYGYTF. CDR3 coding DNA: TGTGCCAGCAGCTTAGGCGGCTATGGCTACACCTTC. The J gene is TRBJ1-2, the V gene TRBV7-9, with D uncertain. From germline, CDR1 is SEHNR and CDR2 FQNEAQ (reference sequence). The CDR3 is made up of 12 amino acids. V was shortened by 1 base and J by 4 bases, with 4 bases between the two germline ends. Full variable domain (outside the CDR3, taken from reference TRBV7-9 and TRBJ1-2): DTGVSQNPRHKITKRGQNVTFRCDPISEHNRLYWYRQTLGQGPEFLTYFQNEAQLEKSRLLSDRFSAERPKGSFSTLEIQRTEQGDSAMYLCASSLGGYGYTFGSGTRLTVV.

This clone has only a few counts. The CDR3 protein is CASSVQTGDYEQYF. The CDR3 DNA sequence: TGTGCCAGCAGCGTCCAGACAGGGGATTACGAGCAGTACTTC. The rearrangement joins TRBV9 to TRBJ2-7; 8 bases fit TRBD1. Trimming at V came to 2 bases and at J to 4 bases, leaving 5 bases not matched to a gene. Germline V CDR1 and CDR2: SGDLS, YYNGEE. The CDR3 has 14 residues.

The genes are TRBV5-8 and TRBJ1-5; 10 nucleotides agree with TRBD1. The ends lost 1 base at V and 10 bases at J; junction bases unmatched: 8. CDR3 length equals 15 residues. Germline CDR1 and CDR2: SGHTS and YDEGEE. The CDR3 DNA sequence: TGTGCCAGCAGCTTGAATTGGGACAGGGGACAACCCCAGCATTTT. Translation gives CASSLNWDRGQPQHF.

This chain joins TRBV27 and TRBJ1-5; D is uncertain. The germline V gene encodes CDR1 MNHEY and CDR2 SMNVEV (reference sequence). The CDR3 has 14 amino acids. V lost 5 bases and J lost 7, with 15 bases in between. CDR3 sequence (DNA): TGTGCCAGCAGTCCCAACCCCTCGACCCAGCCCCAGCATTTT. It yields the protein CASSPNPSTQPQHF.

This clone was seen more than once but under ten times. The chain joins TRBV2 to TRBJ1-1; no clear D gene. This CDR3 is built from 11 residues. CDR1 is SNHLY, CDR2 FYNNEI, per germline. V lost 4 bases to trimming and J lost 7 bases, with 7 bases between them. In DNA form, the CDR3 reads TGTGCCAGCAGTGGTCGTGATGAAGCTTTCTTT. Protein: CASSGRDEAFF. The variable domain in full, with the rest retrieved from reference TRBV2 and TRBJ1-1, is EPEVTQTPSHQVTQMGQEVILRCVPISNHLYFYWYRQILGQKVEFLVSFYNNEISEKSEIFDDQFSVERPDGSNFTLKIRSTKLEDSAMYFCASSGRDEAFFGQGTRLTVV.

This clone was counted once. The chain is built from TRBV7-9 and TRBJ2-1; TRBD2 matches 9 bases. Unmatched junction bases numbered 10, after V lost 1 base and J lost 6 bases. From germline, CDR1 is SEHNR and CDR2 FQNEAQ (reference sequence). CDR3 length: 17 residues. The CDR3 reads CASSLVKGGLAGNEQFF. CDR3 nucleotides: TGTGCCAGCAGCTTAGTTAAGGGGGGACTAGCCGGCAATGAGCAGTTCTTC.

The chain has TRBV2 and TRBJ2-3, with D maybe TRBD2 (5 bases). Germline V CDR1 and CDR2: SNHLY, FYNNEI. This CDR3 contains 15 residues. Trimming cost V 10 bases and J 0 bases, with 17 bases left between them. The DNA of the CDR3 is TGTGCCAACTCAATCCTCGGCGGGAGCACAGATACGCAGTATTTT. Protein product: CANSILGGSTDTQYF.

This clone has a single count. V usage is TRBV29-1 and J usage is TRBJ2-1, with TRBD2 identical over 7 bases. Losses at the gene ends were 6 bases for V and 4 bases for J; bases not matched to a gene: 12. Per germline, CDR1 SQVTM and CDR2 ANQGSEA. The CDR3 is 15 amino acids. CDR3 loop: CSVLGGTPTYNEQFF. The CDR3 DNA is TGCAGCGTCCTCGGGGGGACCCCGACTTACAATGAGCAGTTCTTC.

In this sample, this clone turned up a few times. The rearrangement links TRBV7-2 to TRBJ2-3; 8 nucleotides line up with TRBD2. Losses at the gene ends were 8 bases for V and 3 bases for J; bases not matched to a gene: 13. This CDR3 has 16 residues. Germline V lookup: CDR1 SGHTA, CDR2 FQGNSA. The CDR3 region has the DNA TGTGCCAGCGCAAATGAAAGTCCTAGCGGGACAGATACGCAGTATTTT. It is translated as CASANESPSGTDTQYF.

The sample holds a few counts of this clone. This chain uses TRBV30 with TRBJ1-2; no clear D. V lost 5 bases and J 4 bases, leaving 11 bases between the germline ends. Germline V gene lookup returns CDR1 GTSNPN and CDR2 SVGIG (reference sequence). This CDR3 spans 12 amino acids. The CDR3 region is CAWGIRGYGYTF. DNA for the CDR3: TGTGCCTGGGGGATACGCGGCTATGGCTACACCTTC.

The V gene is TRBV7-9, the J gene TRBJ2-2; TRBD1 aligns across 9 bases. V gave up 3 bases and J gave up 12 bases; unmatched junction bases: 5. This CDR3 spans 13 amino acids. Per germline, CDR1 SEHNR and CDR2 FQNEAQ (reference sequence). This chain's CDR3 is CASSLGQGWKLFF. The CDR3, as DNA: TGTGCCAGCAGCTTGGGACAGGGCTGGAAGCTGTTTTTT.

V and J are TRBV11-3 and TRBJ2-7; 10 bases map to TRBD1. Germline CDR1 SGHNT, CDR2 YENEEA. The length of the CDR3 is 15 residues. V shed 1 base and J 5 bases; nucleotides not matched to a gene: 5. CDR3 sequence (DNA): TGTGCCAGCAGCTTAGCGGGACAGGGGCTGAACGAGCAGTACTTC. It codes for CASSLAGQGLNEQYF.

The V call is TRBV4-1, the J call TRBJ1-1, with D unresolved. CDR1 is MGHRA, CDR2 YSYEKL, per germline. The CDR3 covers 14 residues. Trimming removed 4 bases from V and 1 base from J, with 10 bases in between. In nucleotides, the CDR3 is TGCGCCAGCAGCCGAGGTGGTGGGAACACTGAAGCTTTCTTT. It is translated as CASSRGGGNTEAFF.

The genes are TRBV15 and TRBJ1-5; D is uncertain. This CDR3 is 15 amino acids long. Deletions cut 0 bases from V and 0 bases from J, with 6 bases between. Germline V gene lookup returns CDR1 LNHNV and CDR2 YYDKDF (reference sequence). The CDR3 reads CATSRDLVSNQPQHF. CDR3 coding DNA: TGTGCCACCAGCAGAGATCTGGTTAGCAATCAGCCCCAGCATTTT.

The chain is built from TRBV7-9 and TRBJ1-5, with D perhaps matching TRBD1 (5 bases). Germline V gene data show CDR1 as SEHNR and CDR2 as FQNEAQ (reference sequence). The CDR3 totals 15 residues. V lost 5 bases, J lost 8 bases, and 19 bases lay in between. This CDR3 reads CASSIDGHITKPQHF. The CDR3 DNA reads TGTGCCAGCAGCATAGACGGACACATCACTAAGCCCCAGCATTTT. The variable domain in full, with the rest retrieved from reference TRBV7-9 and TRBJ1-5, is DTGVSQNPRHKITKRGQNVTFRCDPISEHNRLYWYRQTLGQGPEFLTYFQNEAQLEKSRLLSDRFSAERPKGSFSTLEIQRTEQGDSAMYLCASSIDGHITKPQHFGDGTRLSIL.

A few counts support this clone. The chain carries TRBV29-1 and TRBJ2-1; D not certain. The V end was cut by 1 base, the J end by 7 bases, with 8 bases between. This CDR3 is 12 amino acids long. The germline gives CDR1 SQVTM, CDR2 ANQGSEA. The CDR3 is CSVEVSGNEQFF. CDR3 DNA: TGCAGCGTTGAAGTTTCTGGGAATGAGCAGTTCTTC.

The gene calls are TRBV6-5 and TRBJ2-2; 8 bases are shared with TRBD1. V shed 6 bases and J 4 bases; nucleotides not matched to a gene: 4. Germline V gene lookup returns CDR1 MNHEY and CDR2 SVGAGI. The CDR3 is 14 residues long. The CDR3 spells CASSLDRVTGELFF. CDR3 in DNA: TGTGCCAGCAGCCTGGACAGGGTCACCGGGGAGCTGTTTTTT.

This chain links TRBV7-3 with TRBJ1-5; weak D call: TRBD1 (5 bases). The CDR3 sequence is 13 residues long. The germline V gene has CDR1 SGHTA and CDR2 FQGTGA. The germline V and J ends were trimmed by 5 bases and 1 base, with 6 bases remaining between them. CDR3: CASSRGSNQPQHF. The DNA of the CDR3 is TGTGCCAGCAGCAGGGGCAGCAATCAGCCCCAGCATTTT.